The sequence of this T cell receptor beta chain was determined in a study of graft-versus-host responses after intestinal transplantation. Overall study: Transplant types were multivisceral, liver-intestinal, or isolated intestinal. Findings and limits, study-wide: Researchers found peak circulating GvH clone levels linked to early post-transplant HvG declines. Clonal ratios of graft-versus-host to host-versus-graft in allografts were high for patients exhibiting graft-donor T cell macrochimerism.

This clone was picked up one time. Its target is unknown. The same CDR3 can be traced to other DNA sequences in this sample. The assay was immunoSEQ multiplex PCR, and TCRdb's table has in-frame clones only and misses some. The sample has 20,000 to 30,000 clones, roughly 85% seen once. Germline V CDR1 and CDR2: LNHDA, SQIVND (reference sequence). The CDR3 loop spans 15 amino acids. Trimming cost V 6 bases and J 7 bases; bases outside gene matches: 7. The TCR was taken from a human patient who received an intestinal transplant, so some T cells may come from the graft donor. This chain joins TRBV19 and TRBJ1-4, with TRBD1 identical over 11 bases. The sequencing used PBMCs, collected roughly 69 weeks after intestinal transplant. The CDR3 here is CASSPRTGGGEKLFF. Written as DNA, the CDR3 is TGTGCCAGTAGCCCGAGGACAGGGGGCGGTGAAAAACTGTTTTTT.